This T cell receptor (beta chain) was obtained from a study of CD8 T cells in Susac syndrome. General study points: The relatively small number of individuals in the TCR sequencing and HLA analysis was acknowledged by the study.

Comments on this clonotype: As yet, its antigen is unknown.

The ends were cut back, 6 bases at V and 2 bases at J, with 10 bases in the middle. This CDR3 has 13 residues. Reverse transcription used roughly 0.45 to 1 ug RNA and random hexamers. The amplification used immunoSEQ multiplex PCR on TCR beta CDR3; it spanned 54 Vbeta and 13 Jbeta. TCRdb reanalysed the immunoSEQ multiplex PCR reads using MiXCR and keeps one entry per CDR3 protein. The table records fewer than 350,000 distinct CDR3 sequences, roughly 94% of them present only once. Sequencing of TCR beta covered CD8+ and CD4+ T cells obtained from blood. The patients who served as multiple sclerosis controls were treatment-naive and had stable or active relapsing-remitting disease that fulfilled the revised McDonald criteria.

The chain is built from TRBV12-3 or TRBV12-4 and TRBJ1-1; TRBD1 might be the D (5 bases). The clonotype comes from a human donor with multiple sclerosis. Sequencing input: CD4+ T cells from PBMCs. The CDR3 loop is CASRGLINTEAFF. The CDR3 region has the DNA TGTGCCAGCAGGGGACTTATAAACACTGAAGCTTTCTTT.